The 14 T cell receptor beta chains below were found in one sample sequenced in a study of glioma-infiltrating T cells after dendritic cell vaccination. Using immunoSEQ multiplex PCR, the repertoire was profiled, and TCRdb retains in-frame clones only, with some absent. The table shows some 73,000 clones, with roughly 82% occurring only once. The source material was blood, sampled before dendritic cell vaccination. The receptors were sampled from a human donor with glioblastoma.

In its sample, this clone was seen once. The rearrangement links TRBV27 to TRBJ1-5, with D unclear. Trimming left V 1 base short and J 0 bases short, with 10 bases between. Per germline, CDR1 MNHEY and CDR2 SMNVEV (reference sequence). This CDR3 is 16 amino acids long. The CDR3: CASSLYMLHSNQPQHF. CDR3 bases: TGTGCCAGCAGTTTATATATGTTACATAGCAATCAGCCCCAGCATTTT.

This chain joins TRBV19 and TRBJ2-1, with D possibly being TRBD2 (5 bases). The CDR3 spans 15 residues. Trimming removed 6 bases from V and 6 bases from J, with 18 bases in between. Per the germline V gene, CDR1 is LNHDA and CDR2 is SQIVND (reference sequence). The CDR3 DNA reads TGTGCCAGTAGACCCCTAGGAGGAGGAGGCAATGAGCAGTTCTTC. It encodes CASRPLGGGGNEQFF.

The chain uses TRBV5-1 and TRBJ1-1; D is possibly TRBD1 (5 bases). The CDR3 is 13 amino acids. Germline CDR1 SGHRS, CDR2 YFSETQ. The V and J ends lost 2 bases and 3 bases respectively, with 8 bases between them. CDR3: CASSFRDYTEAFF. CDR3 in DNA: TGCGCCAGCAGCTTCAGGGACTACACTGAAGCTTTCTTT.

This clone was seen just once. CDR3 sequence (DNA): TGCGCCAGCAGCCCTGGACAGGCACCGAACACCGGGGAGCTGTTTTTT. Translation: CASSPGQAPNTGELFF. V usage is TRBV5-1 and J usage is TRBJ2-2; 7 bases are a match to TRBD1. In germline, CDR1 is SGHRS, CDR2 YFSETQ. Trimming took 4 bases from V and 0 from J; bases not matched to a gene: 6. The CDR3 totals 16 residues.

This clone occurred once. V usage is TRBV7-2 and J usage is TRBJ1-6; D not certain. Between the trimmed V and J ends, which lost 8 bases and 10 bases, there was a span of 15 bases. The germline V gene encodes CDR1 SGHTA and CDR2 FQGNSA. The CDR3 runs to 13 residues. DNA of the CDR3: TGTGCCAGCTCTCCTCGCGTTAACTCACCCCTCCACTTT. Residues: CASSPRVNSPLHF.

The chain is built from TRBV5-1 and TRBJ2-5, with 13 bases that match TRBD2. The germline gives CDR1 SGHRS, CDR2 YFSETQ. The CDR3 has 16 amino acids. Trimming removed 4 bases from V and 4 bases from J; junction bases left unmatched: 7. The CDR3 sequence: CASSRGTSGKLETQYF. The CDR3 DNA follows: TGCGCCAGCAGCCGTGGGACTAGCGGGAAACTAGAGACCCAGTACTTC.

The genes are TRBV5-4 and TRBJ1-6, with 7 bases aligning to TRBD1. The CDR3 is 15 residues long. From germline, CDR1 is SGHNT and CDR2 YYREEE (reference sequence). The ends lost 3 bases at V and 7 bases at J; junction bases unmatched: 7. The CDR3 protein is CASSSRQGGNSPLHF. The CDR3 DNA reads TGTGCCAGCAGCTCCCGACAGGGTGGGAATTCACCCCTCCACTTT.

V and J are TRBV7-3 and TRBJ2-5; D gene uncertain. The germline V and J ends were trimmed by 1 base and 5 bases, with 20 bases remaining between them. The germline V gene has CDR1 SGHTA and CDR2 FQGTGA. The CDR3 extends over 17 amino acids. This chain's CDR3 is CASSLKPRPTSGETQYF. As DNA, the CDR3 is TGTGCCAGCAGCTTAAAGCCTAGACCTACCTCTGGTGAGACCCAGTACTTC.

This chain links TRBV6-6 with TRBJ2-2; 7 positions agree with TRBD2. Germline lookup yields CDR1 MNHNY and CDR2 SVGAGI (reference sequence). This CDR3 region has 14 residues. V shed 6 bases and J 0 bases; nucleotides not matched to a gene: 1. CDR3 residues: CASRAGTNTGELFF. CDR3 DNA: TGTGCCAGCAGAGCGGGGACGAACACCGGGGAGCTGTTTTTT.

Here the CDR3 reads CASSPGTESYEQYF. The CDR3 DNA is TGCGCCAGCAGCCCCGGGACTGAATCCTACGAGCAGTACTTC. The chain recombines TRBV5-1 with TRBJ2-7; a possible D gene is TRBD2 (6 bases). The length of the CDR3 is 14 residues. Trimming removed 4 bases from V and 1 base from J, with 12 bases in between. The germline CDR1 and CDR2 sequences are SGHRS and YFSETQ.

DNA of the CDR3: TGTGCCAGCAGCCCTTTCTTACAGCCCGGGACTAGCGGGAGCCCTAGCACAGATACGCAGTATTTT. Protein product: CASSPFLQPGTSGSPSTDTQYF. The chain joins TRBV7-3 to TRBJ2-3, with 14 bases fitting TRBD2. The CDR3 has 22 residues. Trimming removed 5 bases from V and 0 bases from J; junction bases left unmatched: 19. In germline, CDR1 is SGHTA, CDR2 FQGTGA.

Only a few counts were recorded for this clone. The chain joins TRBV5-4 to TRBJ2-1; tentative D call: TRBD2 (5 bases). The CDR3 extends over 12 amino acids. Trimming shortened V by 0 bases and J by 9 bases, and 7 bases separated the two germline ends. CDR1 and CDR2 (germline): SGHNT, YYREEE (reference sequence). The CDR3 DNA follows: TGTGCCAGCAGCTTGGATACTAGTGAGCAGTTCTTC. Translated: CASSLDTSEQFF.

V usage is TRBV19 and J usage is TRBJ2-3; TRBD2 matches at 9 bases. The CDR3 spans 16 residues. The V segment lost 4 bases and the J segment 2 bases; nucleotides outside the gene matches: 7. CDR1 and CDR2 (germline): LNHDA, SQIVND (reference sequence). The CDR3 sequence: CASSTRLAAPTDTQYF. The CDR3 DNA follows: TGTGCCAGTAGTACCCGACTAGCGGCCCCCACAGATACGCAGTATTTT. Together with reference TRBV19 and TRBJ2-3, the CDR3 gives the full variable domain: DGGITQSPKYLFRKEGQNVTLSCEQNLNHDAMYWYRQDPGQGLRLIYYSQIVNDFQKGDIAEGYSVSREKKESFPLTVTSAQKNPTAFYLCASSTRLAAPTDTQYFGPGTRLTVL.

The CDR3 reads CASSFRTVSYNEQFF. CDR3 bases: TGTGCCAGCAGCTTTCGGACAGTCTCCTACAATGAGCAGTTCTTC. The V call is TRBV5-6, the J call TRBJ2-1; tentative D call: TRBD1 (6 bases). CDR3 size: 15 residues. The germline CDR1 and CDR2 sequences are SGHDT and YYEEEE. V lost 2 bases and J 0 bases, leaving 9 bases between the germline ends.